This T cell receptor beta chain was recovered during a study of cytomegalovirus exposure and HLA in healthy donors (dated by TCRdb to the late 2010s). Regarding the research as a whole: According to an earlier analysis of several hundred of the donors, about 180 million T cells yielded 90 million to 140 million unique TCR beta sequences and more than 250 Gb of sequence data. Roughly 300 gigabases of sequencing data and approximately 84 million unique TCR sequences were included in an early release covering around 650 HLA-typed donors. Among the approximately 420 genotyped donors, approximately 81% belonged to the genetic ancestry cluster associated with self-reported Caucasian donors. The aim of the study was to test whether cataloging public T cell receptors could identify signatures of past pathogen exposure. The study profiled the T cell repertoires of hundreds of subjects by immunosequencing and related them to cytomegalovirus serostatus. A separate validation cohort of over 95 different subjects was used in addition to the roughly 700-subject first cohort. The study combined high-throughput TCR immunosequencing, statistical association of individual TCRs with disease status, and machine learning to predict cytomegalovirus infection status. To study patterns of TCR occurrence, a later analysis re-analyzed previously published TCR beta repertoires from more than 550 donors and added high-resolution HLA genotyping. Rather than using new phenotypic data, the later analysis identified candidate immune exposures from TCR beta sequences and from how often those sequences occurred across donors. An earlier analysis of 587 of the donors used high-throughput TCR beta sequencing to judge whether each TCR beta V gene segment behaved as functional or pseudogenic. Donor age, sex, ethnicity and CMV serostatus were compiled together with the repertoire data. A later genetic analysis took genome-wide SNP genotypes for about 55% of the 666 donors and used that subset as a discovery cohort. All discovery cohort repertoires had been generated on a single sequencing platform. HLA typing included class I and class II loci at four-digit resolution. The number of donors typed differed by locus, with roughly 629-640 for A, B, C, DRB1 and DQB1, more than 500 for DQA1, over 600 for DPA1, and approximately 470 for DPB1. Several DR-DQ haplotypes were treated as single units for association and clustering because of strong linkage in the cohort. Among roughly 400 genotyped donors of the cohort, an average of 235,054 unique TCR beta nucleotide sequences were sequenced per donor, roughly 18% of them non-productive. General conclusions and limits of the study: Three of the identified cytomegalovirus-associated TCR beta chains were confirmed in vitro to be specific for cytomegalovirus antigens. Because HLA typing was unavailable for some donors at each locus, only the typed subset was used in association tests. In a later genetic analysis, fewer N-insertions in productive TCRs were reported among donors in an Asian-associated ancestry cluster than the roughly 700-donor mean. Correlated functional status among segregating V segments might reflect linkage disequilibrium, but an unknown experimental factor could not be ruled out. The authors suggested that the approach could potentially be generalized to other disease states and immunological phenotypes. Several of the top co-occurrence clusters appeared to be linked to parvovirus B19, influenza, CMV and Epstein-Barr virus, according to a later analysis. Presence/absence analyses assumed roughly uniform sequencing depth across donors, an assumption that may not hold. Most CMV-associated TCR beta chains appeared to be HLA-restricted in a later analysis, and the HLA associations seemed to be driven largely by CMV exposure. Most TCR sequences were observed very rarely across donors, whereas some public TCRs were present in many individuals. An earlier analysis of around 600 of the donors showed that most TCR beta V segments appeared in productive rearrangements either about 87% or about 30% of the time, which broadly matched IMGT annotations. In the study, approximately 160 TCR beta chains were listed as associated with cytomegalovirus. A further reported finding was that TCR beta sequences accurately predicted the HLA-A and HLA-B alleles for most subjects in the first cohort. In a later analysis, HLA-associated TCR beta chains showed more clonal expansion and lower generation probabilities than non-associated chains that were equally common. A cluster of highly shared sequence variants was judged likely to be a technical artifact of the sequencing pipeline. CMV serostatus was the only immune exposure information available for the cohort. At a false discovery rate of 0.05, a later analysis linked under 20,000 TCR beta sequences to specific HLA alleles. The 87-base-pair reads could not distinguish some IMGT-functional V segments, including TRBV6-2 and TRBV6-3, so those segments were excluded. In both the original and validation cohorts, the classifier was reported to diagnose cytomegalovirus status with high specificity and sensitivity. According to a later analysis, TCR association rates differed among HLA loci, with DRB1 alleles showing the most associated TCRs and HLA-C alleles showing the fewest. When HLA alleles, especially DR and DQ, strongly co-occurred, TCR associations were difficult to assign to individual alleles. Because counts were too low, around 17 rarely observed V segments, including chromosome 9 orphons, were left out of the earlier analysis of 500 to 750 of the donors. An association between a missense DCLRE1C variant and V-gene and J-gene trimming of TCR beta chains was found in a later genetic analysis and replicated in an independent cohort. In this cohort, only TCR beta chains were sequenced, and detectable features were limited by the absence of alpha or paired-chain data.

CDR1 and CDR2, looked up from the germline V gene, are SGHRS and YFSETQ. The CDR3 starts with the cysteine, ends with the phenylalanine, and has 15 residues. Here the CDR3 DNA is all that survives: 45 bases in frame from base 1. After removal of 2 bases from V and 2 bases from J, the junction retains 2 bases not matched to a gene. In total, approximately 690 healthy bone marrow donors made up the cohort. Cohort members were all nominally healthy when sampled, although unrecorded immune exposures were likely present. The donor tested CMV seronegative, placing the donor among the 350 to 400 seronegative members of the cohort. Every donor gave a peripheral blood sample, and the peripheral blood mononuclear cells from that sample were used for TCR beta sequencing. The Qiagen DNeasy Blood Extraction Kit was used to extract genomic DNA from the blood cell samples. Receptors were amplified or captured by the immunoSEQ multiplex PCR assay. The multiplex PCR relied on a mix of 60 forward primers for TCR Vbeta segments and 13 reverse primers for TCR Jbeta segments. A multiplex PCR assay on genomic DNA amplified the CDR3 region of rearranged TCR beta genes. Amplified TCR beta libraries were sequenced as 87-base-pair reads on the Illumina HiSeq System. The study's processing was this. Across the roughly 700 repertoires, a later analysis counted approximately 75 million unique TCR beta chains, about 10 million of which were shared by at least two donors. To remove PCR and sequencing errors, raw reads were error-corrected and collapsed into unique sequences using a nearest-neighbor algorithm that merged closely related sequences. V, D and J gene segments were assigned by aligning CDR3 sequences to IMGT reference sequences. For a sequence to be retained, a match of at least six nucleotides to both a V gene segment and a J gene segment was required. Rearrangements were classified as productive when the CDR3 lacked stop codons and remained in frame with V and J, and all other rearrangements were classified as non-productive. CDR3 was defined by IMGT convention, running from the second conserved V-encoded cysteine to the conserved J-encoded phenylalanine. In an earlier analysis of around 600 of the donors, sequences lacking an unambiguous match to a single V gene segment were excluded. In an earlier analysis of almost 600 of the donors, a V segment was called functional when productive rearrangements were above 56.7%, and segregating when the standard deviation between donors exceeded 5%. A statistical classification framework was built for diagnosing cytomegalovirus status from the catalog of TCR beta chain sequences. In a later analysis, V and J genes were assigned by comparing TCR nucleotide sequences against IMGT/GENE-DB human TR gene sequences. The TCRdist pipeline was used in a later analysis to assign CDR3 sequences and most-parsimonious VDJ recombination scenarios. In a later analysis, every TCR beta chain was defined by the combination of its CDR3 amino acid sequence and its V-gene family, and reads without a unique V-gene family were dropped. To address suspected cross-contamination and a sequencing artifact, a later analysis removed a few hundred highly shared, low-generation-probability nucleotide sequences. For each public chain, a later analysis derived a clonal expansion index from normalized ranks of inferred template counts within each repertoire. Generation probabilities in a later analysis came from a VDJ recombination model fitted to out-of-frame rearrangements, and those results were checked against IGoR. In a later analysis, TCR-TCR, TCR-HLA and TCR-CMV co-occurrence was scored with hypergeometric tests, and a repertoire-size bias correction was applied to TCR pairs. False discovery rates were estimated in a later analysis by permuting HLA or CMV assignments 20 times. In a later analysis, co-occurring TCRs were grouped using DBSCAN, with TCRdist sequence similarity added in when clustering inside HLA-allele-positive subsets. For co-occurrence clustering, repertoires with fewer than 30,000 or more than 120,000 public chains were excluded, along with roughly five repertoires with anomalous nucleotide sharing. What TCRdb holds here is the immuneACCESS table cut down to in-frame rearrangements. Part of the clones is not present; checked against another copy, under half of the missing clones reflect an unresolved V gene, and the others are unexplained. The V and J calls and clone size are taken from that table; D and trimming were inferred from the DNA. The sample table records some 150,000 clones; nearly 80% of these occur just once. The top ten constitute roughly 0.7% of the sample.

This clone occurred a few times. Its antigen is currently not known. No base quality values were provided; no much bigger clone lies one nucleotide off. The sequence was collected from a male donor in good health and CMV-seronegative. Rearrangement joined TRBV5-1 to TRBJ2-3; TRBD1 matches 10 bases in the middle. Sequenced: PBMCs. The CDR3 region: CASSLGTGVTDTQYF. The nucleotide sequence reads as follows: TGCGCCAGCAGCTTAGGGACAGGGGTCACAGATACGCAGTATTTT.